A selection of T cell receptor beta chains follows, all from one sample in a study of cytomegalovirus exposure and HLA in healthy donors. The method was immunoSEQ multiplex PCR; TCRdb's version includes in-frame clones alone and lacks a portion of them. The table records some 110,000 clones, about 10% of them present only once. Sequences were obtained from PBMCs. These receptors were taken from a man in his thirties or forties in good health and CMV-seronegative. Each CDR3 is given with its conserved first and last residue. The order of the fields is J gene, V gene, clone size, D gene, CDR3 DNA, CDR3 protein. The D gene is left open where the match is weak. Size tells how often a clone was seen (once, few, many) or the class of an expanded clone, and some rows leave it out.

>TRBJ2-1|TRBV5-1|NA|TRBD1
TGCGCCAGCAGCTTTAGAGGTTACGGGACAGGGTACAATGAGCAGTTCTTC
CASSFRGYGTGYNEQFF
>TRBJ1-4|TRBV5-4|few|NA
TGTGCCAGCAGAGCGACAGGAGCAACTAATGAAAAACTGTTTTTT
CASRATGATNEKLFF
>TRBJ2-7|TRBV27|few|TRBD1
TGTGCCAGCAGTTTACGGGACAGCTACGAGCAGTACTTC
CASSLRDSYEQYF
>TRBJ2-7|TRBV28|NA|TRBD1
TGTGCCAGCAGCCGGACAGGGTACGGCGAGCAGTACTTC
CASSRTGYGEQYF
>TRBJ1-3|TRBV4-1|few|TRBD1
TGCGCCAGCAGCCAAGATCGATTGGACAGGGCTGGAAACACCATATATTTT
CASSQDRLDRAGNTIYF
>TRBJ2-3|TRBV5-1|NA|TRBD2
TGCGCCAGCAGCTGGCGGGAGTGGGGAGATACGCAGTATTTT
CASSWREWGDTQYF
>TRBJ1-2|TRBV5-1|NA|TRBD1
TGCGCCAGCAGCCCAGGGGGGCACTATGGCTACACCTTC
CASSPGGHYGYTF
>TRBJ2-2|TRBV9|NA|NA
TGTGCCAGCAGCGTCGGGACCGGGGAGCTGTTTTTT
CASSVGTGELFF
>TRBJ1-4|TRBV18|few|TRBD1
TGTGCCAGCTCACCACCGGGACAGGGAGGGGAAAAACTGTTTTTT
CASSPPGQGGEKLFF
>TRBJ2-5|TRBV7-8|few|NA
TGTGCCAGCAGCTCCTACGGGAGCGAGACCCAGTACTTC
CASSSYGSETQYF
>TRBJ2-2|TRBV7-9|few|NA
TGTGCCAGCAGCTTAGTTGGTCAGGGGTACACCGGGGAGCTGTTTTTT
CASSLVGQGYTGELFF
>TRBJ1-2|TRBV4-3|NA|NA
TGCGCCAGCAGCCAAGGTCACGGCTATGGCTACACCTTC
CASSQGHGYGYTF
>TRBJ1-1|TRBV30|few|NA
TGTGCCAGAAAGGACAGATCGCCGATGAACACTGAAGCTTTCTTT
CARKDRSPMNTEAFF
>TRBJ1-2|TRBV28|NA|NA
TGTGCCAGCAGTGCGGACTGGCGCTACACCTTC
CASSADWRYTF
>TRBJ2-1|TRBV18|NA|NA
TGTGCCAGCTCACCACCCCAACAGGGAAACTACAATGAGCAGTTCTTC
CASSPPQQGNYNEQFF
>TRBJ1-5|TRBV11-2|few|NA
TGTGCCAGCAGCGAACGCGGGACCGGCTTCCAGCCCCAGCATTTT
CASSERGTGFQPQHF
>TRBJ2-7|TRBV9|few|TRBD2
TGTGTTTTAGCGGGATCCTACGAGCAGTACTTC
CVLAGSYEQYF
>TRBJ2-1|TRBV9|NA|NA
TGTGCCAGCAGCGTATATCAGGGTTCGGCCTACAATGAGCAGTTCTTC
CASSVYQGSAYNEQFF
>TRBJ2-1|TRBV21-1|NA|NA
TGTGCCAGCAGCCAGAGCGCCTCCTACAATGAGCAGTTCTTC
CASSQSASYNEQFF
>TRBJ2-5|TRBV10-1|few|NA
TGCGCCAGCAGTGAGGATGCGGGGAGAGAGACCCAGTACTTC
CASSEDAGRETQYF
>TRBJ2-7|TRBV19|NA|TRBD1
TGTGCCAGTAGCCCAACCCGGGACAGACTTTACGAGCAGTACTTC
CASSPTRDRLYEQYF
>TRBJ1-3|TRBV11-2|few|NA
TGTGCCAGCAGCTTACAGGGGAACGGTGGAAACACCATATATTTT
CASSLQGNGGNTIYF
>TRBJ2-6|TRBV28|NA|TRBD2
TGTGCCAGCAGTTTATCGGGGGGAAGGGCCAACGTCCTGACTTTC
CASSLSGGRANVLTF
>TRBJ2-7|TRBV7-6|few|TRBD2
TGTGCCAGCAGCTTGACCGGGACTAGCTACGAGCAGTACTTC
CASSLTGTSYEQYF
>TRBJ1-2|TRBV6-5|few|NA
TGTGCCAGCAGTCCACTGTACAGGGATCATCATGGCTACACCTTC
CASSPLYRDHHGYTF
>TRBJ2-7|TRBV2|few|NA
TGTGCCAGCAGTTTAACCGTCGGGGAGCAGTACTTC
CASSLTVGEQYF
>TRBJ2-4|TRBV30|few|TRBD1
TGTGCCTGGAGCGAGGACAGGGGAAACATTCAGTACTTC
CAWSEDRGNIQYF
>TRBJ2-2|TRBV7-9|NA|TRBD2
TGTGCCAGCAGACTAGCGGCGAACACCGGGGGGCTGTTTTTT
CASRLAANTGGLFF
>TRBJ1-1|TRBV11-1|few|TRBD1
TGTGCCAGCAGCCACCGGGACAGGGCCTACACTGAAGCTTTCTTT
CASSHRDRAYTEAFF
>TRBJ2-7|TRBV4-2|few|NA
TGTGCCAGCAGCCCCCACCCGGGGGAGCAGTACTTC
CASSPHPGEQYF
>TRBJ1-1|TRBV6-5|few|NA
TGTGCCAGCAGCCTATTGGGCTCAAGCACTGAAGCTTTCTTT
CASSLLGSSTEAFF
>TRBJ2-5|TRBV7-9|NA|TRBD2
TGTGCCAGCAGCTCGAGCGGGAGGGGGGCTAAAGAGACCCAGTACTTC
CASSSSGRGAKETQYF
>TRBJ1-1|TRBV7-2|NA|NA
TGTGCCAGCAGCTTAGTCCGGGGGGGCGACACTGAAGCTTTCTTT
CASSLVRGGDTEAFF
>TRBJ1-2|TRBV7-9|NA|NA
TGTGCCAGCAGCTTAGAGGGGGATTTCTATGGCTACACCTTC
CASSLEGDFYGYTF